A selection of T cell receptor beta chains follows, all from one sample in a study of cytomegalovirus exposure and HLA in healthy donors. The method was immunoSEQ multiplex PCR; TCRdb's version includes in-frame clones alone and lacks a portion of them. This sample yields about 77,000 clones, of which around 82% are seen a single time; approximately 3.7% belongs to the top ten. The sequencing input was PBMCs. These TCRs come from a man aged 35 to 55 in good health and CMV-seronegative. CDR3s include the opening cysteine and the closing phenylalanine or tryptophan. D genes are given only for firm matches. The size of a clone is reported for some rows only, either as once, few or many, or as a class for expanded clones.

CDR3aa: CASSQDTGYGYTF
CDR3nt: TGCGCCAGCAGCCAAGATACAGGGTATGGCTACACCTTC
j_gene: TRBJ1-2
abundance: few
v_gene: TRBV7-9
d_gene: .

CDR3aa: CASSITPPRGYGYTF
CDR3nt: TGTGCCAGTAGTATTACCCCCCCGCGAGGGTATGGCTACACCTTC
j_gene: TRBJ1-2
abundance: .
v_gene: TRBV19
d_gene: .

CDR3aa: CASSQTSGGRNEQFF
CDR3nt: TGTGCCAGCAGCCAAACATCAGGGGGCCGGAATGAGCAGTTCTTC
j_gene: TRBJ2-1
abundance: .
v_gene: TRBV6-4
d_gene: TRBD1

CDR3aa: CATSRDTGLYEQYF
CDR3nt: TGTGCCACCAGCAGGGACACCGGGTTATACGAGCAGTACTTC
j_gene: TRBJ2-7
abundance: .
v_gene: TRBV15
d_gene: .

CDR3aa: CASSSLAGPYNEQFF
CDR3nt: TGCGCCAGCAGCTCGTTAGCGGGGCCTTACAATGAGCAGTTCTTC
j_gene: TRBJ2-1
abundance: .
v_gene: TRBV5-1
d_gene: TRBD2

CDR3aa: CASSLRGASTDTQYF
CDR3nt: TGTGCCAGCAGCTTACGGGGGGCCTCCACAGATACGCAGTATTTT
j_gene: TRBJ2-3
abundance: .
v_gene: TRBV7-9
d_gene: .

CDR3aa: CASSLVYRGPSYNEQFF
CDR3nt: TGCGCCAGCAGCTTGGTCTACAGGGGCCCCTCCTACAATGAGCAGTTCTTC
j_gene: TRBJ2-1
abundance: .
v_gene: TRBV5-1
d_gene: TRBD1

CDR3aa: CASSRGSGTIYNEQFF
CDR3nt: TGCGCCAGCAGCCGGGGTTCCGGGACAATATACAATGAGCAGTTCTTC
j_gene: TRBJ2-1
abundance: .
v_gene: TRBV5-1
d_gene: .

CDR3aa: CASTQGRANSGNTIYF
CDR3nt: TGTGCCAGTACCCAGGGGAGGGCTAACTCTGGAAACACCATATATTTT
j_gene: TRBJ1-3
abundance: once
v_gene: TRBV19
d_gene: .

CDR3aa: CASSDSGQGAADTQYF
CDR3nt: TGTGCCAGCAGTGACTCCGGACAGGGGGCCGCAGATACGCAGTATTTT
j_gene: TRBJ2-3
abundance: .
v_gene: TRBV6-4
d_gene: TRBD1

CDR3aa: CASSGEVIQPQHF
CDR3nt: TGTGCCAGCAGTGGCGAGGTGATCCAGCCCCAGCATTTT
j_gene: TRBJ1-5
abundance: .
v_gene: TRBV6-1
d_gene: .

CDR3aa: CASSTGGKDSPLHF
CDR3nt: TGCGCCAGCAGTACGGGGGGGAAAGATTCACCCCTCCACTTT
j_gene: TRBJ1-6
abundance: .
v_gene: TRBV5-1
d_gene: .

CDR3aa: CASSFGQGGYNEQFF
CDR3nt: TGCGCCAGCAGCTTCGGACAGGGGGGCTACAATGAGCAGTTCTTC
j_gene: TRBJ2-1
abundance: .
v_gene: TRBV5-1
d_gene: TRBD1

CDR3aa: CASSLGYRTNEKLFF
CDR3nt: TGTGCCAGCAGCTTAGGCTACAGGACTAATGAAAAACTGTTTTTT
j_gene: TRBJ1-4
abundance: .
v_gene: TRBV7-2
d_gene: .

CDR3aa: CSSSTRRETRSPLHF
CDR3nt: TGTTCCAGCAGCACGAGACGGGAGACGCGATCACCCCTCCACTTT
j_gene: TRBJ1-6
abundance: .
v_gene: TRBV7-9
d_gene: .

CDR3aa: CASSSPWNTEAFF
CDR3nt: TGTGCCAGCAGTTCTCCCTGGAACACTGAAGCTTTCTTT
j_gene: TRBJ1-1
abundance: .
v_gene: TRBV27
d_gene: .

CDR3aa: CASSVTSGDYNEQFF
CDR3nt: TGTGCCAGCAGTGTAACTAGCGGGGACTACAATGAGCAGTTCTTC
j_gene: TRBJ2-1
abundance: .
v_gene: TRBV6-4
d_gene: TRBD2

CDR3aa: CASSVIGGSSYGYTF
CDR3nt: TGTGCCAGCAGTGTTATAGGGGGCTCTAGCTATGGCTACACCTTC
j_gene: TRBJ1-2
abundance: .
v_gene: TRBV6-4
d_gene: TRBD1

CDR3aa: CASSDWGPETQYF
CDR3nt: TGTGCCAGCAGTGATTGGGGGCCGGAGACCCAGTACTTC
j_gene: TRBJ2-5
abundance: .
v_gene: TRBV6-5
d_gene: .

CDR3aa: CASSPPVRDSGETQYF
CDR3nt: TGTGCCAGCTCACCACCGGTAAGGGACTCAGGAGAGACCCAGTACTTC
j_gene: TRBJ2-5
abundance: once
v_gene: TRBV18
d_gene: .

CDR3aa: CASSKAWRGAGTGELFF
CDR3nt: TGTGCCAGCAGCAAAGCGTGGCGGGGGGCCGGGACCGGGGAGCTGTTTTTT
j_gene: TRBJ2-2
abundance: .
v_gene: TRBV21-1
d_gene: .

CDR3aa: CASSHSGGNTEAFF
CDR3nt: TGTGCCAGCAGCCACTCTGGGGGCAACACTGAAGCTTTCTTT
j_gene: TRBJ1-1
abundance: .
v_gene: TRBV11-3
d_gene: .

CDR3aa: CASSPPGQGSSSYNEQFF
CDR3nt: TGTGCCAGCAGCCCCCCCGGACAGGGCTCAAGCTCCTACAATGAGCAGTTCTTC
j_gene: TRBJ2-1
abundance: .
v_gene: TRBV7-9
d_gene: TRBD1

CDR3aa: CASSLDRYKNTYEQYF
CDR3nt: TGTGCCAGTAGCCTGGACAGGTATAAGAACACCTACGAGCAGTACTTC
j_gene: TRBJ2-7
abundance: .
v_gene: TRBV19
d_gene: TRBD1

CDR3aa: CASSLAEATGELFF
CDR3nt: TGCGCCAGCAGCTTGGCTGAGGCCACCGGGGAGCTGTTTTTT
j_gene: TRBJ2-2
abundance: .
v_gene: TRBV5-1
d_gene: .

CDR3aa: CASSLARAGGPGELFF
CDR3nt: TGCGCCAGCAGCTTGGCCAGGGCGGGGGGGCCCGGGGAGCTGTTTTTT
j_gene: TRBJ2-2
abundance: once
v_gene: TRBV5-1
d_gene: TRBD2

CDR3aa: CASRTGRTGELFF
CDR3nt: TGTGCCAGTCGGACAGGGAGAACCGGGGAGCTGTTTTTT
j_gene: TRBJ2-2
abundance: .
v_gene: TRBV2
d_gene: TRBD1

CDR3aa: CASRDPTVYYGYTF
CDR3nt: TGTGCCAGCAGGGATCCGACAGTATACTATGGCTACACCTTC
j_gene: TRBJ1-2
abundance: .
v_gene: TRBV7-9
d_gene: .